This entry is about one T cell receptor beta chain. This entry belongs to a study of cytomegalovirus exposure and HLA in healthy donors. The V end lost 3 bases, the J end lost 3 bases, and 8 bases lay between the germline ends. Germline V gives CDR1 LNHNV, CDR2 YYDKDF (reference sequence). The CDR3 has 14 residues. The PCR made use of 60 Vbeta and 13 Jbeta primers. Profiled with immunoSEQ multiplex PCR; TCRdb holds only in-frame clones, not every one. The top ten clones hold less than 9% of a sample with more than 90,000 clones, about 75% of them seen once. The genes are TRBV15 and TRBJ2-2; D unresolved. The sample consisted of PBMCs. This sequence originates from a man between 35 and 55 years old in good health and CMV-seropositive. The CDR3 here is CATSRAYDTGELFF. The DNA for the CDR3 is TGTGCCACCAGCAGGGCTTACGACACCGGGGAGCTGTTTTTT.